This is a list of T cell receptor beta chains from one sample in a study of T cells in Graves' hyperthyroidism and ophthalmopathy. TCRdb reprocessed the multiplex PCR reads via MiXCR and lists one record per CDR3 protein. Of 600,000 to 900,000 distinct CDR3 sequences detected, about a sixth appear once; the ten largest clones hold 8.4%. The material sequenced was blood. The receptors were gathered from a man between 18 and 35 years old with Graves' hyperthyroidism. CDR3s include the opening cysteine and the closing phenylalanine or tryptophan. Fields, in order: clone size, J gene, D gene, V gene, CDR3 DNA, CDR3 protein. The D gene is left open where the match is weak. Expanded clones get a size class; other rows say once, few or many, or leave the size out.

clone_size: few
j_call: TRBJ2-3
d_call: TRBD2
v_call: TRBV5-8
cdr3_nt: TGTGCCAGCATCTCTTGGGGGGAGACTAGCGGGGGCCACCCCCCTAGAGATACGCAGTATTTT
cdr3_aa: CASISWGETSGGHPPRDTQYF

clone_size: many
j_call: TRBJ2-1
d_call: .
v_call: TRBV28
cdr3_nt: TGTGCCAGCAGTCTTCGGTGGGATGAGCAGTTCTTC
cdr3_aa: CASSLRWDEQFF

clone_size: .
j_call: TRBJ1-5
d_call: .
v_call: TRBV6-1
cdr3_nt: TGTGCCAGCAGTGTTGGCAGAAATCAGCCCCAGCATTTT
cdr3_aa: CASSVGRNQPQHF

clone_size: many
j_call: TRBJ1-1
d_call: .
v_call: TRBV7-2
cdr3_nt: TGTGCCAGCAGCACCCGACCCGGAAGGTTCACTGAAGCTTTCTTT
cdr3_aa: CASSTRPGRFTEAFF

clone_size: many
j_call: TRBJ2-3
d_call: TRBD2
v_call: TRBV28
cdr3_nt: TGTGCCAGCAGTCTTGGGACTAGCGGGATAGATACGCAGTATTTT
cdr3_aa: CASSLGTSGIDTQYF

clone_size: .
j_call: TRBJ2-7
d_call: .
v_call: TRBV2
cdr3_nt: TGTGCCAGCAGAGTCCCAGATAGCAACGAGCAGTACTTC
cdr3_aa: CASRVPDSNEQYF

clone_size: many
j_call: TRBJ2-7
d_call: .
v_call: TRBV6-1
cdr3_nt: TGTGCCAGCAGTGACGGCCAGGGGTACGACGAGCAGTACTTC
cdr3_aa: CASSDGQGYDEQYF

clone_size: many
j_call: TRBJ2-6
d_call: .
v_call: TRBV6-5
cdr3_nt: TGTGCCAGCAGTTACTTCCCCGTCTCAAGCTCTGGGGCCAACGTCCTGACTTTC
cdr3_aa: CASSYFPVSSSGANVLTF

clone_size: many
j_call: TRBJ2-6
d_call: .
v_call: TRBV12-3/TRBV12-4
cdr3_nt: TGTGCCAGCAGTTTAATGGGGGCCAACGTCCTGACTTTC
cdr3_aa: CASSLMGANVLTF

clone_size: .
j_call: TRBJ2-7
d_call: TRBD1
v_call: TRBV29-1
cdr3_nt: TGCAGCGTCCACGAGGGGGACAGTCTCTCCTACGAGCAGTACTTC
cdr3_aa: CSVHEGDSLSYEQYF

clone_size: .
j_call: TRBJ1-5
d_call: .
v_call: TRBV5-1
cdr3_nt: TGCGCCAGCAGCTTGGAGCCCGCATGGAATCAGCCCCAGCATTTT
cdr3_aa: CASSLEPAWNQPQHF

clone_size: many
j_call: TRBJ2-7
d_call: .
v_call: TRBV30
cdr3_nt: TGTGCCTGGAGCCTAGCATTCGAGCAGTACTTC
cdr3_aa: CAWSLAFEQYF

clone_size: .
j_call: TRBJ2-3
d_call: .
v_call: TRBV14
cdr3_nt: TGTGCCAGCAGCCCCCTGGGGGCGGGTCGCACAGATACGCAGTATTTT
cdr3_aa: CASSPLGAGRTDTQYF

clone_size: few
j_call: TRBJ1-5
d_call: TRBD1
v_call: TRBV6-1
cdr3_nt: TGTGCCAGCAGTCTGGCCGACAGGGACCATCAGCCCCAGCATTTT
cdr3_aa: CASSLADRDHQPQHF

clone_size: .
j_call: TRBJ2-1
d_call: .
v_call: TRBV12-3/TRBV12-4
cdr3_nt: TGTGCCAGCAGTTTCCTCTCGGCTCGCGATGTTGAACAGTTCTTC
cdr3_aa: CASSFLSARDVEQFF

clone_size: few
j_call: TRBJ2-5
d_call: TRBD2
v_call: TRBV11-3
cdr3_nt: TGTGCCAGCACCGTTCTTCCCTTCGTAGCGGGACAAGAGACCCAGTACTTC
cdr3_aa: CASTVLPFVAGQETQYF